This record looks at one TCR beta chain sequence and its context. Its antigen is not identified. The germline V gene encodes CDR1 MDHEN and CDR2 SYDVKM. The V end lost 6 bases, the J end lost 1 base, and 10 bases lay between the germline ends. The CDR3 contains 13 residues. Each CDR3 protein gets one entry after TCRdb re-called the RT-PCR reads with MiXCR. This sample carries some 540,000 distinct CDR3 sequences, under 30% of them seen once, and the ten largest clones take 2.5% to 3%. This specimen belongs to a study of response to subunit inactivated influenza vaccine. The study's findings and limits: The authors suggested that every seasonal influenza vaccination recruits few new T cells.

A further study also used this sample, focusing on T cells expressing NK-cell markers. According to that study: It was by 5'RACE template switching with UMIs that TCR beta cDNA was made. The study drew TCR beta repertoires from sorted CD3+CD56+NKG2C+, CD3+CD56+NKG2C- and CD3+CD56-NKG2C+ T cells. The same clonotypes also predominated in the CD3+CD56-NKG2C+ fraction of several donors.

V and J are TRBV28 and TRBJ2-7; no clear D gene. Material: CD4+ T cells sorted from PBMCs, obtained approximately 12 days after vaccination. The sequence was collected from a man aged 50-60 years who received an inactivated influenza vaccine. The CDR3: CASRRSGSYEQYF. The DNA for the CDR3 is TGTGCCAGCAGACGTTCAGGTTCCTACGAGCAGTACTTC.